A selection of T cell receptor beta chains follows, all from one sample in a study of blood T cell repertoires in COVID-19. Profiled with immunoSEQ multiplex PCR; TCRdb holds only in-frame clones, not every one. The table lists roughly 330,000 clones, approximately 88% of them singletons. The specimen sequenced was peripheral blood. These receptors were taken from a man younger than 40 with COVID-19, enrolled during active disease. Both conserved end residues are trimmed from each CDR3. Each record gives: J gene, V gene, CDR3 protein.

TRBJ2-7,TRBV18,ASSPPEGDEQY
TRBJ2-3,TRBV5-1,ASRPGTGSSTDTQY
TRBJ2-7,TRBV4-1,ASSPPGSYEQY
TRBJ2-1,TRBV6-1,ASSEGDYYNEQF
TRBJ2-2,TRBV6-5,ASSYMGTGTGELF
TRBJ1-3,TRBV15,ATSNRGSGNTIY
TRBJ1-3,TRBV7-2,ASSLAAGPSGNTIY
TRBJ2-1,TRBV20-1,SAEGYNEQF
TRBJ2-1,TRBV7-2,ASSPRTSGGAAEQF
TRBJ1-5,TRBV23-1,ASSQSQGGAGPQH
TRBJ1-2,TRBV14,ASSSNSYGYT
TRBJ1-1,TRBV6-5,ASKQGNTEAF
TRBJ2-5,TRBV7-9,ASSPEEQETQY
TRBJ1-2,TRBV4-2,ASSQEGRELYGYT
TRBJ2-1,TRBV5-6,ASSGGLAGYNEQF
TRBJ2-7,TRBV3-1/TRBV3-2,ASSPGQGSSYEQY